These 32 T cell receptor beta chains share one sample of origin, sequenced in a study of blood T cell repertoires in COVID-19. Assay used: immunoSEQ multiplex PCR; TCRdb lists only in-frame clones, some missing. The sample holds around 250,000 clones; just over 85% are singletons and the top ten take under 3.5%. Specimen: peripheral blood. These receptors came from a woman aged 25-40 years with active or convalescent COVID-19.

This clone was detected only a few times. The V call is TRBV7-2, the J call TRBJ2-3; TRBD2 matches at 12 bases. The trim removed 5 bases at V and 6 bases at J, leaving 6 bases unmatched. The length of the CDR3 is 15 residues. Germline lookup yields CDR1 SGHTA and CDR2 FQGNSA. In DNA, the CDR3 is TGTGCCAGCAGCACACTAGCGGGGGGCGTGGATACGCAGTATTTT. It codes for CASSTLAGGVDTQYF.

The CDR3 region has the DNA TGTGCCAGTATCCGAGGGCCGGGTAGCCGAAACACCATATATTTT. Its translation: CASIRGPGSRNTIYF. The chain has TRBV19 and TRBJ1-3, with D unclear. The CDR3 has 15 residues. CDR1 is LNHDA, CDR2 SQIVND, per germline (reference sequence). Trimming pared 7 bases from V and 5 bases from J, leaving 18 bases between.

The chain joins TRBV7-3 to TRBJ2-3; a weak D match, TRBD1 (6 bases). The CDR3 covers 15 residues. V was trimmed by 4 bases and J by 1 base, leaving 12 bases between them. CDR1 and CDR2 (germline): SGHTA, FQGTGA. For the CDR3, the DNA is TGTGCCAGCAGCTCCTCGGGACAAGGCACAGATACGCAGTATTTT. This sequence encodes CASSSSGQGTDTQYF.

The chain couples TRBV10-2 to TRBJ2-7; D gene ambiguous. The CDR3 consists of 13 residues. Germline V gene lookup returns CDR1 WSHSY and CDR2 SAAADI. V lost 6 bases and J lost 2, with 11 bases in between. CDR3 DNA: TGCGCCAGCAGGCGAACAGACGCCTACGAGCAGTACTTC. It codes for CASRRTDAYEQYF.

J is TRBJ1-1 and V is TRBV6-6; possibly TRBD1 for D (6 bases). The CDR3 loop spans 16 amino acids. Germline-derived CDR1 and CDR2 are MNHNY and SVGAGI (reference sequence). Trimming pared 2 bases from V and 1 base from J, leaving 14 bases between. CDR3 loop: CASSYPWTARNTEAFF. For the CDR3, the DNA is TGTGCCAGCAGTTACCCCTGGACAGCCCGGAACACTGAAGCTTTCTTT.

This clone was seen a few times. The CDR3 sequence: CASSFGQLTGELFF. CDR3 in DNA: TGCGCCAGCAGCTTCGGACAGTTAACCGGGGAGCTGTTTTTT. The chain employs TRBV5-1 and TRBJ2-2; TRBD1 is a possible D gene (6 bases). Germline V gives CDR1 SGHRS, CDR2 YFSETQ. The length of the CDR3 is 14 residues. Trimming pared 2 bases from V and 5 bases from J, leaving 10 bases between.

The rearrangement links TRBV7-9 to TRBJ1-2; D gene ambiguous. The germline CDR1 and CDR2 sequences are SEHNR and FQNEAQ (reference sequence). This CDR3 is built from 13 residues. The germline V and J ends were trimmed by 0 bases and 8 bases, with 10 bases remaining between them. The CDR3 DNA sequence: TGTGCCAGCAGCTTAGCCCCTTTAGAGGGCTACACCTTC. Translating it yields CASSLAPLEGYTF. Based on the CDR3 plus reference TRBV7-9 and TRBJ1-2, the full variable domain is DTGVSQNPRHKITKRGQNVTFRCDPISEHNRLYWYRQTLGQGPEFLTYFQNEAQLEKSRLLSDRFSAERPKGSFSTLEIQRTEQGDSAMYLCASSLAPLEGYTFGSGTRLTVV.

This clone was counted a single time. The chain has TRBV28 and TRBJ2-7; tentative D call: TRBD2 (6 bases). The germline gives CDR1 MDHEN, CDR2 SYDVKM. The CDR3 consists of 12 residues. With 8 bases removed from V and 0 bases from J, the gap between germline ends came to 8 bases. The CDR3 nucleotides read TGTGCCAGCGGGACTTACTCCTACGAGCAGTACTTC. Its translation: CASGTYSYEQYF.

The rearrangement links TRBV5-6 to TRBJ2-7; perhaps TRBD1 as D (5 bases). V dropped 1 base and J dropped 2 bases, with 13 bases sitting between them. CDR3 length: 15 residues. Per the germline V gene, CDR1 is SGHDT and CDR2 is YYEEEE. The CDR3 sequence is CASSLFRQSPYEQYF. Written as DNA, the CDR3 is TGTGCCAGCAGCTTGTTCAGACAGTCCCCCTACGAGCAGTACTTC. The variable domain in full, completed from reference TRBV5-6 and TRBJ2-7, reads DAGVTQSPTHLIKTRGQQVTLRCSPKSGHDTVSWYQQALGQGPQFIFQYYEEEERQRGNFPDRFSGHQFPNYSSELNVNALLLGDSALYLCASSLFRQSPYEQYFGPGTRLTVT.

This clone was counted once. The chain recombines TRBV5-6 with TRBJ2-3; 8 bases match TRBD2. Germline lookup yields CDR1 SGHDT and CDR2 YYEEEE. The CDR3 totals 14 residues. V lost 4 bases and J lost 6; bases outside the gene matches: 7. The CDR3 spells CASSPRGGVDTQYF. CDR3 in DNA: TGTGCCAGCAGCCCCCGGGGGGGGGTCGATACGCAGTATTTT.

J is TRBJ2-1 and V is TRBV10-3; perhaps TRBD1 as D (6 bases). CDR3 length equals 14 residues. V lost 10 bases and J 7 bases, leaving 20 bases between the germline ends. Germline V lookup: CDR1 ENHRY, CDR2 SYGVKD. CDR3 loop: CATSNREEVNEQFF. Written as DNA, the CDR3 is TGTGCCACGTCAAACAGGGAAGAGGTGAATGAGCAGTTCTTC.

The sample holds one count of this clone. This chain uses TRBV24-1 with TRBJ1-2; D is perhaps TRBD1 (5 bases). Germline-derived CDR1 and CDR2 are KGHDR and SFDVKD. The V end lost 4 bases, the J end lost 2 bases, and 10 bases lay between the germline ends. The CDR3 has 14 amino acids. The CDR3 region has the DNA TGTGCCACCAGTGACGGGGGTTCAAACTATGGCTACACCTTC. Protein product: CATSDGGSNYGYTF.

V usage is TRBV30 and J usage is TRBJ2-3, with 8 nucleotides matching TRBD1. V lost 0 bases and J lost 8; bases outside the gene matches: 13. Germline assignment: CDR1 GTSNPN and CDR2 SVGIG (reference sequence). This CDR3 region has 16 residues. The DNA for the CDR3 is TGTGCCTGGAGTGTAGATTGGGGGCAGGGGGCGGTTACGCAGTATTTT. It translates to CAWSVDWGQGAVTQYF.

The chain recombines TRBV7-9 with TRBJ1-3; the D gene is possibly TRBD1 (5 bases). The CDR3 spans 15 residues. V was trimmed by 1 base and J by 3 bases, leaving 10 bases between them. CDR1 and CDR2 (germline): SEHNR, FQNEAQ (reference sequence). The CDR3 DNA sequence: TGTGCCAGCAGCTTAGTCACGGGACTTGGAAACACCATATATTTT. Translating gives CASSLVTGLGNTIYF.

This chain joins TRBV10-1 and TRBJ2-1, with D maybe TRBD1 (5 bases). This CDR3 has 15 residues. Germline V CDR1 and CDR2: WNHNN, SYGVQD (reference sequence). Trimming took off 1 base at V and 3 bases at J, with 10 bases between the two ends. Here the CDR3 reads CASSELQGDYNEQFF. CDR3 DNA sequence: TGCGCCAGCAGTGAGTTACAAGGGGACTACAATGAGCAGTTCTTC.

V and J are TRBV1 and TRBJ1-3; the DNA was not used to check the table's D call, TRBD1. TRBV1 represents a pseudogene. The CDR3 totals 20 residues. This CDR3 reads CTSSQARGSAGQGARNTIYF. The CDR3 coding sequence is TGCACCAGCAGCCAAGCCAGAGGATCGGCCGGACAGGGGGCTAGAAACACCATATATTTT.

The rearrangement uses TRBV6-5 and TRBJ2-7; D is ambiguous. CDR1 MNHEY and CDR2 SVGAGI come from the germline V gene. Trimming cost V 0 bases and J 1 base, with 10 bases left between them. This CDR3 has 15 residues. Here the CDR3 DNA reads TGTGCCAGCAGTTACTCGTCACTCCCTTCCTACGAGCAGTACTTC. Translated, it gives CASSYSSLPSYEQYF.

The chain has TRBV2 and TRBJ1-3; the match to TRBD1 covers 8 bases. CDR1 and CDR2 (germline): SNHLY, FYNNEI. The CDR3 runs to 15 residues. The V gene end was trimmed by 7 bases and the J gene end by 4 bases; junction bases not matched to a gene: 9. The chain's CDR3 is CASKGRGRRGNTIYF. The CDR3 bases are TGTGCCAGCAAGGGCAGGGGGCGCAGAGGAAACACCATATATTTT.

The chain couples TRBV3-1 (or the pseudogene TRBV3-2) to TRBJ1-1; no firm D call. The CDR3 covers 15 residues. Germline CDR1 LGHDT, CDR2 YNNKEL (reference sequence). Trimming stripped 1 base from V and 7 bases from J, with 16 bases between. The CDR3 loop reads CASSQAPLSRGEAFF. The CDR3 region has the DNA TGTGCCAGCAGCCAAGCCCCCCTTTCCAGAGGTGAAGCTTTCTTT.

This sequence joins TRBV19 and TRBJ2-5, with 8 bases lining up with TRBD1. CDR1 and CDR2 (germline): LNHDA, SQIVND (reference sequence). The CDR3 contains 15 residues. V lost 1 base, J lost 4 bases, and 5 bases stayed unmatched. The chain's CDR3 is CASSIGAGGTETQYF. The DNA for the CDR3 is TGTGCCAGTAGTATAGGGGCAGGGGGCACAGAGACCCAGTACTTC.

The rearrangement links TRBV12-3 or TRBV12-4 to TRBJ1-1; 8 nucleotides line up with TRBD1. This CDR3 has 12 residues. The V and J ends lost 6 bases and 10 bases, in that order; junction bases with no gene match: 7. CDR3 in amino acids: CASRPGGIIAFF. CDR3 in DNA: TGTGCCAGCAGGCCAGGGGGCATTATAGCTTTCTTT.

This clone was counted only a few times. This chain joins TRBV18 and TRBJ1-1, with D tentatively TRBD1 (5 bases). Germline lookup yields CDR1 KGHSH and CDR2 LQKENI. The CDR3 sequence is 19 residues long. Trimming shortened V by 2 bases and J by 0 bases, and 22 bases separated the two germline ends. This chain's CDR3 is CASSPTRAGMEGMNTEAFF. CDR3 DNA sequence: TGTGCCAGCTCACCAACCAGAGCGGGGATGGAGGGGATGAACACTGAAGCTTTCTTT.

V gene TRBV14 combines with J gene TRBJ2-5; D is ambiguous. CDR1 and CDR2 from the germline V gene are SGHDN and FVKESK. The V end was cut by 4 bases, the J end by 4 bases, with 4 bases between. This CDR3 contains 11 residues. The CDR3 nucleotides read TGTGCCAGCAGCCCTCCAGAGACCCAGTACTTC. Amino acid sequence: CASSPPETQYF.

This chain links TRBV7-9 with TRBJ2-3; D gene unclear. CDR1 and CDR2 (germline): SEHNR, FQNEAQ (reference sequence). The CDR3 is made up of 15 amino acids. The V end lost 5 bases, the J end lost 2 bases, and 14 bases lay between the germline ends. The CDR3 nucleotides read TGTGCCAGCAGCCTGGCCACAGCAGTCACAGATACGCAGTATTTT. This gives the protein CASSLATAVTDTQYF. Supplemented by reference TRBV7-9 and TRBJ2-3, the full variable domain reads DTGVSQNPRHKITKRGQNVTFRCDPISEHNRLYWYRQTLGQGPEFLTYFQNEAQLEKSRLLSDRFSAERPKGSFSTLEIQRTEQGDSAMYLCASSLATAVTDTQYFGPGTRLTVL.

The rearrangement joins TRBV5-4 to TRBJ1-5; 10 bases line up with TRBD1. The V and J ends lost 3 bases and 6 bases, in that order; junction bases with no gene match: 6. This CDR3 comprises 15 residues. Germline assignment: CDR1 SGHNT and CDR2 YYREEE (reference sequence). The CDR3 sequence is CASSSDRGRSQPQHF. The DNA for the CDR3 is TGTGCCAGCAGCTCCGACAGGGGGCGCAGTCAGCCCCAGCATTTT. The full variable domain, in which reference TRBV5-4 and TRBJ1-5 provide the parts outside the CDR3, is ETGVTQSPTHLIKTRGQQVTLRCSSQSGHNTVSWYQQALGQGPQFIFQYYREEENGRGNFPPRFSGLQFPNYSSELNVNALELDDSALYLCASSSDRGRSQPQHFGDGTRLSIL.

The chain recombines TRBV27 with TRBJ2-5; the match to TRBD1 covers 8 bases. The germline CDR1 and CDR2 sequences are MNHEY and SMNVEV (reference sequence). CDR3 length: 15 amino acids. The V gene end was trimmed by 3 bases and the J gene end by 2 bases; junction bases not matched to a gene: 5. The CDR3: CASSFGRGRQETQYF. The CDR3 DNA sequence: TGTGCCAGCAGTTTCGGCAGGGGGCGGCAAGAGACCCAGTACTTC.

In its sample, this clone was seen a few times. CDR3 protein: CASSWDYLTDTQYF. In DNA form, the CDR3 reads TGTGCCAGCAGCTGGGACTACCTCACAGATACGCAGTATTTT. This chain connects TRBV5-6 to TRBJ2-3; 7 nucleotides agree with TRBD2. V shed 3 bases, J shed 2 bases, and the junction held 3 bases outside the gene matches. In germline, CDR1 is SGHDT, CDR2 YYEEEE. The CDR3 consists of 14 residues.

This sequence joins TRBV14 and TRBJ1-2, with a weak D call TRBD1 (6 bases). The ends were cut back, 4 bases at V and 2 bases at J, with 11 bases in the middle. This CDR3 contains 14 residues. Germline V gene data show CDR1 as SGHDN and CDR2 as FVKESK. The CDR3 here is CASSPGGGNYGYTF. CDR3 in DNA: TGTGCCAGCAGCCCGGGGGGGGGCAACTATGGCTACACCTTC.

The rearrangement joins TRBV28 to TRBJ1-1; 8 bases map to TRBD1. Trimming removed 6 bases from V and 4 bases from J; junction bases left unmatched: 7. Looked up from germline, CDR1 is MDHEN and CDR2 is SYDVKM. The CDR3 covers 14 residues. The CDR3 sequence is CASSPHRGGTEAFF. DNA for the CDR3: TGTGCCAGCAGCCCTCACAGGGGGGGCACTGAAGCTTTCTTT. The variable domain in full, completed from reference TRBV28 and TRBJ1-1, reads DVKVTQSSRYLVKRTGEKVFLECVQDMDHENMFWYRQDPGLGLRLIYFSYDVKMKEKGDIPEGYSVSREKKERFSLILESASTNQTSMYLCASSPHRGGTEAFFGQGTRLTVV.

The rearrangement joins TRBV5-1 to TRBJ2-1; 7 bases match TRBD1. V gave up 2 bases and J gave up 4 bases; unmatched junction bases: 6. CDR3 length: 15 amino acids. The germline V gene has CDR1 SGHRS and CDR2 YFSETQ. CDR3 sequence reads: CASSFRDREYNEQFF. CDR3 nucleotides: TGCGCCAGCAGCTTCCGGGACAGAGAATACAATGAGCAGTTCTTC.

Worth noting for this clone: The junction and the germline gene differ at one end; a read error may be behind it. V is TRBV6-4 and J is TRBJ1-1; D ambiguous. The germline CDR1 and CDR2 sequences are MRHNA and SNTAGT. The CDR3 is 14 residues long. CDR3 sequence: CASSDSNPSDSRTF. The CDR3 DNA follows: TGTGCCAGCAGTGACTCGAACCCCTCCGACTCCAGGACTTTC.

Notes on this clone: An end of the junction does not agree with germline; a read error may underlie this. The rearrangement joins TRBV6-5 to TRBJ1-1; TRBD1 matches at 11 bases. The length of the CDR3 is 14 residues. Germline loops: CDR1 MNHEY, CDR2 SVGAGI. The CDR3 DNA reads TGTGCCAGCAGGCGGGACAGGGGGAACGCTGAAGCTTTCTTT. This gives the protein CASRRDRGNAEAFF.